Listed below are T cell receptor beta chains from one sample, sequenced in a study of cytomegalovirus exposure and HLA in healthy donors. Repertoires were generated with immunoSEQ multiplex PCR, while TCRdb's copy carries only in-frame clones and drops some. The sample lists about 76,000 clones; roughly two thirds were seen once. Sequenced input: PBMCs. The source is a man in his 60s in good health and CMV-seropositive. Each CDR3 is given with its conserved first and last residue. A D gene is named only where the DNA matches it firmly.

TRBV28	TRBD1	TRBJ1-1	TGTGCCAGCAGTTTAGGTGGGACAGGGGTAGGAGCTTTCTTT	CASSLGGTGVGAFF
TRBV9	TRBD2	TRBJ2-5	TGTGCCAGCAGCCCCTCACTAGCGGGCCGTGAGCAGTACTTC	CASSPSLAGREQYF
TRBV5-1	TRBD2	TRBJ2-5	TGCGCCAGCAGCTGGCGGGGGGGTGGAGAGACCCAGTACTTC	CASSWRGGGETQYF
TRBV19	TRBD1	TRBJ1-5	TGTGCCAGTAGTATACTCGACAGGGGATCTAGTCAGCCCCAGCATTTT	CASSILDRGSSQPQHF
TRBV29-1	TRBD1	TRBJ1-5	TGCAGCGTCACCGGGACAGGGGACCTTCAGCCCCAGCATTTT	CSVTGTGDLQPQHF
TRBV5-4	TRBD1	TRBJ2-5	TGTGCCAGCAGCAATCGACAGGGGGCGTGGGAGACCCAGTACTTC	CASSNRQGAWETQYF
TRBV7-6	NA	TRBJ1-1	TGTGCCAGCAGCTTAGGGGAGGAGCGTGAAGCTTTCTTT	CASSLGEEREAFF
TRBV30	NA	TRBJ1-6	TGTGCCTGGATGATTGGAGGGGCCTCGCTTAATTCACCCCTCCACTTT	CAWMIGGASLNSPLHF
TRBV5-8	NA	TRBJ1-2	TGTGCCAGCAATGAAGGGGCGCTTGGCTACACCTTC	CASNEGALGYTF
TRBV7-8	NA	TRBJ2-1	TGTGCCAGCAGCCCTGGACAGTGGGGCCAGCAGTTCTTC	CASSPGQWGQQFF
TRBV5-1	NA	TRBJ2-2	TGCGCCAGCAGCCCAGGGATACGGAGGAACACCGGGGAGCTGTTTTTT	CASSPGIRRNTGELFF